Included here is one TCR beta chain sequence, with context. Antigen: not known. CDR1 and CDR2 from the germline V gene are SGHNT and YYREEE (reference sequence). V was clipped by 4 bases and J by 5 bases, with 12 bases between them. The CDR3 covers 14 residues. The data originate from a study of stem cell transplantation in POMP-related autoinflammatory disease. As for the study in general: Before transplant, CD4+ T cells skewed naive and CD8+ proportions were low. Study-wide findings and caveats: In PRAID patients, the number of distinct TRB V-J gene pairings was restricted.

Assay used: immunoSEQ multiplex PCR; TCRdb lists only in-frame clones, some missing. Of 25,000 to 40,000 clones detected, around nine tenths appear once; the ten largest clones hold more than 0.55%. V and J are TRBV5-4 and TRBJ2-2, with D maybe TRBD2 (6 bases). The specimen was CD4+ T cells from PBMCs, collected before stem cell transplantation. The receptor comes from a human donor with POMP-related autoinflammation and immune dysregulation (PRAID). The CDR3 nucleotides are TGTGCCAGCAGCCCCCCGGGAGTAACCGGGGAGCTGTTTTTT. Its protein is CASSPPGVTGELFF.